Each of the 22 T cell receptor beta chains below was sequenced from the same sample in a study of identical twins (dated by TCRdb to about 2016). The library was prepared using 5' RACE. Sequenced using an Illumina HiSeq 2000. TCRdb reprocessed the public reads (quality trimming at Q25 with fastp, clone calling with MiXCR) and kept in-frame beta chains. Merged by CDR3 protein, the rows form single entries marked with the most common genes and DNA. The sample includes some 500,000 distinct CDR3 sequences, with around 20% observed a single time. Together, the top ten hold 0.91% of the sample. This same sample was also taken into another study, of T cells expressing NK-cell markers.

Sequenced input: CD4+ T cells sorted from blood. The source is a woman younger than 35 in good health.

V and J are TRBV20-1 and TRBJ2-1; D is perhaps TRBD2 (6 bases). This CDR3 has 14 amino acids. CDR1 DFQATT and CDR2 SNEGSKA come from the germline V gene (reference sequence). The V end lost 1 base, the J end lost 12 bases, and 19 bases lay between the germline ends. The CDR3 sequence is CSARGGTPVEGQFF. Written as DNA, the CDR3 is TGCAGTGCTAGAGGCGGGACTCCGGTTGAGGGGCAGTTCTTC.

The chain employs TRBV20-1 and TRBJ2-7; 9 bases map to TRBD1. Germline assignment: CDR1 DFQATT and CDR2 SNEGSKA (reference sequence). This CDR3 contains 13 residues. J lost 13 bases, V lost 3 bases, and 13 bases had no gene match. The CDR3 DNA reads TGCAGTGCTAGCCCCGGGACAGGGTTAAATGTATACTTC. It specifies CSASPGTGLNVYF.

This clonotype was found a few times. CDR3: CSAGGGTYEQYF. CDR3 bases: TGCAGTGCTGGAGGGGGGACCTACGAGCAGTACTTC. V and J are TRBV20-1 and TRBJ2-7; TRBD1 or TRBD2 may be the D gene (6 bases each). The CDR3 extends over 12 amino acids. The germline V and J ends were trimmed by 5 bases and 2 bases, with 10 bases remaining between them. CDR1 is DFQATT and CDR2 is SNEGSKA in the germline V gene (reference sequence).

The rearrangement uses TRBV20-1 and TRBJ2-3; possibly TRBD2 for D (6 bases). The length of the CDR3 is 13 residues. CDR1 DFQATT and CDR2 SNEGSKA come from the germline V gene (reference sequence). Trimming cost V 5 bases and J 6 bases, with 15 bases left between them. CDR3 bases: TGCAGTGCTCCCGGCGGGGCTCCCGATACGCAGTATTTT. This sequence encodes CSAPGGAPDTQYF.

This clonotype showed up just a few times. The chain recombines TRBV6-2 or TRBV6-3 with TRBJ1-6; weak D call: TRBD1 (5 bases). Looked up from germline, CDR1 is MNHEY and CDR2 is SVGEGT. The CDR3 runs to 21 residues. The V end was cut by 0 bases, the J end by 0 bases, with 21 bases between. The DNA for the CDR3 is TGTGCCAGCAGTTACTCGAAATGGGGCCAGGGCAGAGGCTCCTATAATTCACCCCTCCACTTT. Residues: CASSYSKWGQGRGSYNSPLHF.

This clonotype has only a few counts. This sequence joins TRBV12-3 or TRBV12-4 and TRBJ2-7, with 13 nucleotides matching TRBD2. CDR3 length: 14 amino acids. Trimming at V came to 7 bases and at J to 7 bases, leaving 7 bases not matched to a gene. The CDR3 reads CASTWTSGSGEQYF. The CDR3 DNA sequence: TGTGCCAGCACCTGGACTAGCGGGAGTGGTGAGCAGTACTTC.

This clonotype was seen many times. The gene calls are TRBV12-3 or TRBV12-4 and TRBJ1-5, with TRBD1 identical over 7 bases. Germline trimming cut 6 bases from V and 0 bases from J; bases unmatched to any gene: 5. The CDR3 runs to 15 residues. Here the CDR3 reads CASSKGTVSNQPQHF. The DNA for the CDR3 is TGTGCCAGCAGCAAGGGGACAGTTAGCAATCAGCCCCAGCATTTT.

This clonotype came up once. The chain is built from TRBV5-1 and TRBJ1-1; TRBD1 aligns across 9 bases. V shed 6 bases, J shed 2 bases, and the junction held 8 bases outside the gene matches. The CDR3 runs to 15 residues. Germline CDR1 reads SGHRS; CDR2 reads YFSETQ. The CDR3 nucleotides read TGCGCCAGCAACGAGAACAGGGGGCGCAACACTGAAGCTTTCTTT. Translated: CASNENRGRNTEAFF.

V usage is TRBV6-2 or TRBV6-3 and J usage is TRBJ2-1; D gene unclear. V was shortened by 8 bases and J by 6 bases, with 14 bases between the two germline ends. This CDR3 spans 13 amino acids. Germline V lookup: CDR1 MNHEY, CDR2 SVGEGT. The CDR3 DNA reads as TGTGCCAGCGGATCGATCGGTCGCAATGAGCAGTTCTTC. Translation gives CASGSIGRNEQFF.

CDR3 nucleotide sequence: TGTGCCAGCACCTTTCGTCGCCGGGAGACCCAGTACTTC. As protein: CASTFRRRETQYF. The V call is TRBV6-2 or TRBV6-3, the J call TRBJ2-5; no firm D call. The germline V and J ends were trimmed by 7 bases and 5 bases, with 14 bases remaining between them. This CDR3 region has 13 residues. Per germline, CDR1 MNHEY and CDR2 SVGEGT.

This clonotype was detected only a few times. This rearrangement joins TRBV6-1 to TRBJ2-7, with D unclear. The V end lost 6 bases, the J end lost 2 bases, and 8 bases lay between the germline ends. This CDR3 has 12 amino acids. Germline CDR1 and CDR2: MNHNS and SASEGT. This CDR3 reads CASRAQPYEQYF. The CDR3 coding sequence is TGTGCCAGCAGGGCTCAGCCCTACGAGCAGTACTTC.

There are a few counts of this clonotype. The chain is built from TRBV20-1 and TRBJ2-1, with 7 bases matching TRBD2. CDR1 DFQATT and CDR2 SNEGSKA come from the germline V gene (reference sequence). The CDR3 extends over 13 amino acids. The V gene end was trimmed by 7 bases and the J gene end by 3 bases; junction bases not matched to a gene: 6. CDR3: CSGASGYYNEQFF. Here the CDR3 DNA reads TGCAGTGGGGCTAGCGGATACTACAATGAGCAGTTCTTC.

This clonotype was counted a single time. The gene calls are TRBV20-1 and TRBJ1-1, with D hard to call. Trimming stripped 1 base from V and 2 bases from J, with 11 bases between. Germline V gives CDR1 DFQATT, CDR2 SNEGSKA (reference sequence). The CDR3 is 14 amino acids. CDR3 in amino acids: CSARARPGNTEAFF. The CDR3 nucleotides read TGCAGTGCTAGAGCCAGACCGGGTAACACTGAAGCTTTCTTT.

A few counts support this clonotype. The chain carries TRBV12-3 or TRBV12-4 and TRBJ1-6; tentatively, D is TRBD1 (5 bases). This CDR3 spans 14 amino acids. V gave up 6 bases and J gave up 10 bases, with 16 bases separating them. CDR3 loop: CASRDRVGGSPLHF. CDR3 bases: TGTGCCAGCAGGGATCGGGTCGGGGGGTCACCCCTCCACTTT.

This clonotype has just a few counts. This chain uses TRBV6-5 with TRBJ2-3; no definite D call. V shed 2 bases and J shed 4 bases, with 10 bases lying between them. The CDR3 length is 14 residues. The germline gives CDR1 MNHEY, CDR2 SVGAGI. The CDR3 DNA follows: TGTGCCAGCAGTTACGTGGGTTATTCAGATACGCAGTATTTT. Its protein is CASSYVGYSDTQYF.

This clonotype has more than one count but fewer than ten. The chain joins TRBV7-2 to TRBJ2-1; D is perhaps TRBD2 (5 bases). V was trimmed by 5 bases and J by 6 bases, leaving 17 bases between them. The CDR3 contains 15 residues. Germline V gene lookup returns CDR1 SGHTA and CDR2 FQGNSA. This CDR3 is CASSLWSGRGNEQFF. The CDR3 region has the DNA TGTGCCAGCAGCCTCTGGAGCGGACGGGGCAATGAGCAGTTCTTC.

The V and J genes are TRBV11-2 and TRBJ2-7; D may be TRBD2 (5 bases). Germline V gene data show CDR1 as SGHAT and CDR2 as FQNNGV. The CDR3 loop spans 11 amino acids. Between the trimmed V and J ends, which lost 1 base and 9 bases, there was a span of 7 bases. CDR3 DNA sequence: TGTGCCAGCAGCTTAGGTGGAGGGCAGTACTTC. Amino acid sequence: CASSLGGGQYF.

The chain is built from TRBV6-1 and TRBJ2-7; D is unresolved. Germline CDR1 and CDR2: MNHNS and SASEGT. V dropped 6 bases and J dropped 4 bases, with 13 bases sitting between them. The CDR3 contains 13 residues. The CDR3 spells CASRPDTIYEQYF. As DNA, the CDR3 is TGTGCCAGCAGACCCGACACTATTTACGAGCAGTACTTC.

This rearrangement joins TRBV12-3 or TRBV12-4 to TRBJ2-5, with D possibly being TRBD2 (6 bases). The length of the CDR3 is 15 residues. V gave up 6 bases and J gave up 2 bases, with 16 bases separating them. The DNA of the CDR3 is TGTGCCAGCAGCTATCTCTGGGCGGGGCAAGAGACCCAGTACTTC. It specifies CASSYLWAGQETQYF.

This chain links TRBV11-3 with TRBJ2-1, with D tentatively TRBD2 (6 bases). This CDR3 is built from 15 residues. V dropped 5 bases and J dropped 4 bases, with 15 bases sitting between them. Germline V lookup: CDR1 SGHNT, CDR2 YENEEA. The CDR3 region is CASSPRLEGYNEQFF. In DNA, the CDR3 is TGTGCCAGCAGCCCCCGACTAGAAGGGTACAATGAGCAGTTCTTC.

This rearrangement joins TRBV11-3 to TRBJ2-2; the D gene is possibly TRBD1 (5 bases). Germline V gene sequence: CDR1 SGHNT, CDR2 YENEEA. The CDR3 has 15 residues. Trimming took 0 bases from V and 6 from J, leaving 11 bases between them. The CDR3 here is CASSLEWGMAGELFF. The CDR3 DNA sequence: TGTGCCAGCAGCTTAGAATGGGGCATGGCCGGGGAGCTGTTTTTT. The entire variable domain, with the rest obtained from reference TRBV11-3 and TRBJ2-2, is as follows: EAGVVQSPRYKIIEKKQPVAFWCNPISGHNTLYWYLQNLGQGPELLIRYENEEAVDDSQLPKDRFSAERLKGVDSTLKIQPAELGDSAVYLCASSLEWGMAGELFFGEGSRLTVL.

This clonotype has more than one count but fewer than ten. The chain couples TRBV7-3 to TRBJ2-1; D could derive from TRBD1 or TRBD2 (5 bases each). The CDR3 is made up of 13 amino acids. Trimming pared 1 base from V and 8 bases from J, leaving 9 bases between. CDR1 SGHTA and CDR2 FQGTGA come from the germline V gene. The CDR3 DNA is TGTGCCAGCAGCTTAATCGGGGCAGATGAGCAGTTCTTC. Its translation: CASSLIGADEQFF.